The 14 T cell receptor beta chains in this list originate from one sample, sequenced in a study of long-term antiretroviral therapy in people with HIV. This was the immunoSEQ v3.0 assay at survey level. Libraries were prepared by immunoSEQ multiplex PCR; TCRdb keeps only in-frame clonotypes and omits some of them. Of about 36,000 clones detected, 80% appear once; the ten largest clones hold approximately 6.3%. Sequenced here: unsorted PBMCs, sampled 3.4 years after starting antiretroviral therapy. The receptor set was obtained from a man aged 25-40 years with HIV.

The V call is TRBV10-3, the J call TRBJ2-3; the match to TRBD1 covers 9 bases. This CDR3 is built from 14 residues. CDR1 is ENHRY and CDR2 is SYGVKD in the germline V gene. V trimming: 6 bases; J trimming: 2 bases; junction bases outside the gene matches: 3. The CDR3 region is CAIRDRGYTDTQYF. CDR3 DNA: TGTGCCATCAGGGACAGGGGATACACAGATACGCAGTATTTT.

The J gene is TRBJ2-7, the V gene TRBV7-9; TRBD2 agrees at 12 bases. With V trimmed by 3 bases and J by 6 bases, 6 bases remained unmatched. This CDR3 has 15 residues. Germline V gives CDR1 SEHNR, CDR2 FQNEAQ (reference sequence). CDR3 nucleotides: TGTGCCAGCAGCTTCACTAGCGGGAGGTATGGCGAGCAGTACTTC. Protein product: CASSFTSGRYGEQYF.

The chain links TRBV11-3 to TRBJ2-1; perhaps TRBD1 as D (5 bases). Trimming removed 6 bases at V and 8 bases at J, with 23 bases between. This CDR3 has 16 amino acids. Looked up from germline, CDR1 is SGHNT and CDR2 is YENEEA. For the CDR3, the DNA is TGTGCCAGCAGTGTAGGGGTCCGAACTTTGTTGGATGAGCAGTTCTTC. Translating gives CASSVGVRTLLDEQFF.

CDR3 loop: CASRRDRGGEQYF. The CDR3 DNA reads TGTGCCAGCAGGAGGGACAGGGGCGGCGAGCAGTACTTC. This chain uses TRBV6-5 with TRBJ2-7; 10 nucleotides agree with TRBD1. Germline V gene lookup returns CDR1 MNHEY and CDR2 SVGAGI. The CDR3 runs to 13 residues. J was trimmed by 6 bases and V by 6 bases; bases with no gene match: 5.

The V and J genes are TRBV4-1 and TRBJ1-1; no firm D call. The CDR3 length is 13 residues. Trimming left V 3 bases short and J 2 bases short, with 7 bases between. The germline gives CDR1 MGHRA, CDR2 YSYEKL. This CDR3 is CASSHKPNTEAFF. The CDR3 region has the DNA TGCGCCAGCAGCCATAAGCCCAACACTGAAGCTTTCTTT.

The chain links TRBV4-3 to TRBJ2-7, with D possibly being TRBD1 (6 bases). Trimming removed 1 base at V and 2 bases at J, with 6 bases between. Germline assignment: CDR1 LGHNA and CDR2 YSLEER. The length of the CDR3 is 13 residues. The CDR3 nucleotides read TGCGCCAGCAGCCAAGGACAGGCCTACGAGCAGTACTTC. Protein sequence: CASSQGQAYEQYF.

V and J are TRBV5-1 and TRBJ2-7; unclear D gene. Trimming pared 0 bases from V and 0 bases from J, leaving 13 bases between. The CDR3 contains 16 residues. Germline V gene sequence: CDR1 SGHRS, CDR2 YFSETQ. The CDR3 DNA reads as TGCGCCAGCAGCTTGGGGACCAGACCTAACTCCTACGAGCAGTACTTC. This gives the protein CASSLGTRPNSYEQYF.

This clone occurred once. The chain combines TRBV18 with TRBJ2-5, with D possibly matching TRBD1 (5 bases). With 4 bases removed from V and 5 bases from J, the gap between germline ends came to 14 bases. The CDR3 runs to 14 residues. Germline-derived CDR1 and CDR2 are KGHSH and LQKENI. The CDR3 region is CASSQDTSEETQYF. The DNA for the CDR3 is TGTGCCAGCTCACAGGACACCTCGGAGGAGACCCAGTACTTC.

This chain connects TRBV18 to TRBJ2-5; no definite D call. CDR1 is KGHSH, CDR2 LQKENI, per germline. V gave up 1 base and J gave up 2 bases, with 11 bases separating them. The length of the CDR3 is 15 residues. CDR3 nucleotide sequence: TGTGCCAGCTCACCACACCCTAAACTTCAAGAGACCCAGTACTTC. The encoded protein is CASSPHPKLQETQYF.

The rearrangement links TRBV28 to TRBJ1-4; 7 bases match TRBD1. Germline CDR1 reads MDHEN; CDR2 reads SYDVKM. The CDR3 totals 18 residues. After removal of 6 bases from V and 0 bases from J, the junction contained 13 bases not matched to a gene. CDR3 sequence reads: CASRGNRDRLATNEKLFF. CDR3 nucleotides: TGTGCCAGCAGGGGGAACCGGGACAGACTTGCAACTAATGAAAAACTGTTTTTT.

The chain joins TRBV10-3 to TRBJ2-7; weak D call: TRBD2 (6 bases). The CDR3 sequence is 16 residues long. The V gene lost 0 bases and the J gene lost 1 base, with 13 bases spanning the gap. Germline loops: CDR1 ENHRY, CDR2 SYGVKD. The CDR3 reads CAISESLTRVSYEQYF. The CDR3 region has the DNA TGTGCCATCAGTGAGTCGTTGACTAGGGTATCCTACGAGCAGTACTTC.

This clone has just one count. The V and J genes are TRBV7-8 and TRBJ2-7; unclear D gene. CDR3 length: 13 residues. Trimming stripped 1 base from V and 0 bases from J, with 4 bases between. The V gene's germline CDR1 is SGHVS and CDR2 FQNEAQ. CDR3 loop: CASSLVVSYEQYF. CDR3 nucleotide sequence: TGTGCCAGCAGCTTAGTCGTCTCCTACGAGCAGTACTTC. Supplemented by reference TRBV7-8 and TRBJ2-7, the full variable domain reads GAGVSQSPRYKVAKRGQDVALRCDPISGHVSLFWYQQALGQGPEFLTYFQNEAQLDKSGLPSDRFFAERPEGSVSTLKIQRTQQEDSAVYLCASSLVVSYEQYFGPGTRLTVT.

CDR3 amino acids: CASSLRLDGEQFF. The CDR3 DNA sequence: TGCGCCAGCAGCCTTAGACTGGACGGTGAGCAGTTCTTC. V is TRBV4-3 and J is TRBJ2-1; D uncertain. Trimming removed 4 bases at V and 9 bases at J, with 13 bases between. The V gene's germline CDR1 is LGHNA and CDR2 YSLEER. The CDR3 spans 13 residues.

The CDR3 here is CASSPTISATQYF. The CDR3 region has the DNA TGTGCCAGCAGCCCCACGATATCAGCTACGCAGTATTTT. The chain employs TRBV14 and TRBJ2-3; no clear D gene. V lost 4 bases, J lost 8 bases, and 13 bases lay in between. The CDR3 sequence is 13 residues long. Germline assignment: CDR1 SGHDN and CDR2 FVKESK.